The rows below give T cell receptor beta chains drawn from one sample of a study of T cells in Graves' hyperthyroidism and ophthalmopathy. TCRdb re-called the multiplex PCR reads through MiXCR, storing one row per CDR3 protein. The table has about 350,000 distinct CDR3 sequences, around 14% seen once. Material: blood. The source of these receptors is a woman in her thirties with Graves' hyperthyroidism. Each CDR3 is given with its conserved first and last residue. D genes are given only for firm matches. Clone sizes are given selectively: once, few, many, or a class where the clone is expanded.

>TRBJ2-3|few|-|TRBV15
CATSRVTRSDTQYF
TGTGCCACCAGCAGAGTGACCAGGTCGGATACGCAGTATTTT
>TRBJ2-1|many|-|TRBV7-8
CASSLLSGYNEQFF
TGTGCCAGCAGCTTACTGTCTGGGTACAATGAGCAGTTCTTC
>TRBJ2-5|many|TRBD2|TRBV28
CASSLSGRAAGAQYF
TGTGCCAGCAGTTTAAGCGGGAGGGCCGCTGGGGCCCAGTACTTC
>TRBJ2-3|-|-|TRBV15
CATSKGRTRTDTQYF
TGTGCCACCAGCAAGGGGCGGACCCGTACAGATACGCAGTATTTT
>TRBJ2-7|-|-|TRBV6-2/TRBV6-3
CASTKGDGSPPYEQYF
TGTGCCAGCACCAAAGGGGACGGATCACCTCCCTACGAGCAGTACTTC
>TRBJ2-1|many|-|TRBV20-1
CSASQRGQLNEQFF
TGCAGTGCCTCTCAGCGGGGACAACTCAATGAGCAGTTCTTC
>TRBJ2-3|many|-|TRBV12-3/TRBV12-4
CASKMETDTQYF
TGTGCCAGCAAAATGGAAACAGATACGCAGTATTTT
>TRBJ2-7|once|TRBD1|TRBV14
CASSPGTAEQYF
TGTGCCAGCAGCCCAGGGACAGCCGAGCAGTACTTC
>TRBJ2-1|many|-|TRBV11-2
CASSLVGGRSYNEQFF
TGTGCCAGCAGCTTAGTTGGCGGACGCTCCTACAATGAGCAGTTCTTC
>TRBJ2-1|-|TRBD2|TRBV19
CASGPGLAYNEQFF
TGTGCCAGTGGCCCGGGACTAGCATACAATGAGCAGTTCTTC
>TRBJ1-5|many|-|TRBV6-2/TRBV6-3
CASSQGPNQPQHF
TGTGCCAGCAGTCAAGGTCCTAATCAGCCCCAGCATTTT
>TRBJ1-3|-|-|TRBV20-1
CSAIPTTEVSGNTVYF
TGCAGTGCTATACCGACGACAGAGGTCTCTGGAAACACCGTATATTTT
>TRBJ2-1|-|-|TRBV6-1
CASRQLGTYNEQFF
TGTGCCAGCAGACAACTAGGAACCTACAATGAGCAGTTCTTC
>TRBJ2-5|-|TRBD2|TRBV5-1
CASSSLAGVGETQYF
TGCGCCAGCAGCTCTCTAGCGGGAGTAGGAGAGACCCAGTACTTC
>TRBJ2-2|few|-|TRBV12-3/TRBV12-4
CASSHPAGVITGELFF
TGTGCCAGCAGCCACCCAGCAGGAGTGATCACCGGGGAGCTGTTTTTT
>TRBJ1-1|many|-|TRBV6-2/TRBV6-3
CASRTTSPNTEAFF
TGTGCCAGCAGAACGACATCACCGAACACTGAAGCTTTCTTT
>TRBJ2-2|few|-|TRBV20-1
CSARLVAAGELFF
TGCAGTGCTAGATTAGTGGCGGCCGGGGAGCTGTTTTTT
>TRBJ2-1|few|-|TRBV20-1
CSAQRLALSNEQFF
TGCAGTGCTCAACGGCTAGCTCTCTCCAATGAGCAGTTCTTC
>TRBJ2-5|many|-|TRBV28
CASSLGVGRVAETQYF
TGTGCCAGCAGTCTAGGCGTTGGCAGGGTAGCAGAGACCCAGTACTTC
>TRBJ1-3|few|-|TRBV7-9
CASSQTGSGNTIYF
TGTGCCAGCAGCCAAACAGGGAGTGGAAACACCATATATTTT
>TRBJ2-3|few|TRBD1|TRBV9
CASTRTGTDAQYF
TGTGCCAGCACACGGACAGGGACAGATGCGCAGTATTTT
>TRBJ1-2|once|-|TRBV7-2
CASSLSWEGNYGYTF
TGTGCCAGCAGCTTATCTTGGGAGGGGAACTATGGCTACACCTTC
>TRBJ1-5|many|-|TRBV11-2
CASSHIRGYSNQPQHF
TGTGCCAGCAGCCATATCAGGGGATATAGCAATCAGCCCCAGCATTTT
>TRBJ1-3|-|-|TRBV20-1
CSATGSRGNTIYF
TGCAGTGCTACGGGGTCGAGAGGAAACACCATATATTTT
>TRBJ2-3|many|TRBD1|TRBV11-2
CASSLTGNPLSSTDTQYF
TGTGCCAGCAGCTTGACAGGGAACCCACTTTCTAGCACAGATACGCAGTATTTT
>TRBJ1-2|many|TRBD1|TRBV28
CASSLYAAGGGYTF
TGTGCCAGCAGTTTATACGCCGCAGGGGGCGGCTACACCTTC